These T cell receptor beta chains were read from a single sample in a study of beta chain features in type 1 diabetes. TCRdb's copy holds only in-frame clones and misses some; the assay was immunoSEQ multiplex PCR. The sample lists hundreds of thousands of clones; 11% to 15% were seen once. Sequenced material: naive CD4+ T cells from blood. The receptors shown here come from a man between 18 and 35 years old with type 1 diabetes. Each CDR3 is given with its conserved first and last residue. Each record gives: J gene, D gene, clone size, V gene, CDR3 DNA, CDR3 protein. A D gene is named only where the DNA matches it firmly. Rows may omit the clone size; those that give it use once, few, many or a size class.

TRBJ2-7,-,few,TRBV4-2,TGTGCCAGCAGCCAAGAAGGCCCACCAGAGTACGAGCAGTACTTC,CASSQEGPPEYEQYF
TRBJ2-7,TRBD1,-,TRBV6-4,TGTGCCAGCTGGGGTGACAGGGGGAACGAGCAGTACTTC,CASWGDRGNEQYF
TRBJ1-5,TRBD1,-,TRBV29-1,TGCAGCGTTGAACTAGGGGGCAATCAGCCCCAACATTTT,CSVELGGNQPQHF
TRBJ2-3,-,-,TRBV7-2,TGTGCCAGCAGCTTAGTACAGGGACGCACAGATACGCAGTATTTT,CASSLVQGRTDTQYF
TRBJ2-5,TRBD1,-,TRBV30,TGTGCCTGGAGCAGGACAGGGGAAGAGACCCAGTACTTC,CAWSRTGEETQYF
TRBJ1-3,-,-,TRBV9,TGTGCCAGCAGCGCGCAAGTGAGGGGCGCTGGAAACACCATATATTTT,CASSAQVRGAGNTIYF
TRBJ1-1,-,-,TRBV6-1,TGTGCCAGCAGTGCAGGGTATGTCACTGAAGCTTTCTTT,CASSAGYVTEAFF
TRBJ2-6,-,-,TRBV30,TGTGCCTGGAGGGATTCTGGGGCCAACGTCCTGACTTTC,CAWRDSGANVLTF
TRBJ2-5,-,-,TRBV7-2,TGTGCCAGCAGCTTATCGCAATTCCGGGGGAGGGAGACCCAGTACTTC,CASSLSQFRGRETQYF
TRBJ2-5,-,-,TRBV27,TGTGCCAGCAGTTGGAGGGAAGGGGAGACCCAGTACTTC,CASSWREGETQYF
TRBJ2-3,-,-,TRBV7-2,TGTGCCAGCAGCTTAGGACAGAGCACAGATACGCAGTATTTT,CASSLGQSTDTQYF
TRBJ1-2,-,few,TRBV27,TGTGCCAGCTCCCGAGGGGGGAGAATTTATGGCTACACCTTC,CASSRGGRIYGYTF
TRBJ1-1,TRBD1,-,TRBV6-6,TGTGCCAGCAGTCCGGGACAGGGGATCACTGAAGCTTTCTTT,CASSPGQGITEAFF
TRBJ2-1,TRBD1,-,TRBV6-1,TGTGCCAGCAGTGAAGCCGGGACAGGGGGCTTGCATGAGCAGTTCTTC,CASSEAGTGGLHEQFF
TRBJ2-1,TRBD1,-,TRBV25-1,TGTGCCAGCAGCGGGACAGGACAGTTCTTC,CASSGTGQFF
TRBJ1-1,-,-,TRBV4-3,TGCGCCAGCAGCCAAGAGACGGCAGGGGCCCCTGAAGCTTTCTTT,CASSQETAGAPEAFF
TRBJ2-2,-,-,TRBV9,TGTGCCAGCAGCGTTTTGGTGGGGAAACCCGGGGAGCTGTTTTTT,CASSVLVGKPGELFF
TRBJ2-5,-,-,TRBV5-1,TGCGCCAGCAGCGGGGGGCAGGCTCAAGAGACCCAGTACTTC,CASSGGQAQETQYF
TRBJ2-7,-,-,TRBV2,TGTGCCAGCAGGGCCGACTCCTACCTTTACGAGCAGTACTTC,CASRADSYLYEQYF
TRBJ2-5,TRBD1,few,TRBV30,TGTGCCTGGAGTGTCCCCCCTTACAGGGGTCGCCTTCAAGAGACCCAGTACTTC,CAWSVPPYRGRLQETQYF
TRBJ2-1,TRBD2,few,TRBV2,TGTGCCAGCAGTGAATTAGCGGGGGGATACAATGAGCAGTTCTTC,CASSELAGGYNEQFF
TRBJ2-7,-,-,TRBV5-1,TGCGCCAGCAGCTTGGATGGCTACGAGCAGTACTTC,CASSLDGYEQYF
TRBJ1-6,-,few,TRBV30,TGTGCCTGGACCCCCCGGGGGCCACAGGGAAATTCACCCCTCCACTTT,CAWTPRGPQGNSPLHF
TRBJ2-7,-,few,TRBV6-5,TGTGCCAGCAGTCCCCGGCGGGGCCTAAGCGAGCAGTACTTC,CASSPRRGLSEQYF